This TCR beta chain was captured by sequencing in a study of sequential checkpoint blockade in melanoma (dated 2019 in TCRdb). At the level of the whole study: In a 1:1 randomization, patients received either first-line nivolumab then ipilimumab (arm A) or ipilimumab then nivolumab (arm B). Maintenance nivolumab was given following each of the two trial sequences.

According to the study, the label for this sample's treatment or condition signals: randomized to nivolumab then ipilimumab (arm A) or the reverse (arm B). None of the trial patients had been given prior DNA-damaging chemotherapy. On a FACS Aria II flow cytometer, live CD3+CD8+ cells that were negative for CD19 and CD56 were sorted from thawed PBMCs. CheckMate 064, a randomized, open-label phase II trial of sequential checkpoint blockade, was the source of the samples, all of which came from patients with melanoma. Peripheral blood mononuclear cells were collected by leukapheresis, purified with Ficoll-Paque, and frozen in human serum with roughly 10% DMSO. Immediately after sorting, the purity of the sorted blood CD3+CD8+ cells was confirmed to be >98%, and DNA was then extracted. A remark on this clone: There is no known antigen for this receptor. No clone much larger than this one lies a single base away; base qualities are absent.

TCRbeta CDR3 regions were immunosequenced from genomic DNA with the immunoSEQ Assay. Prior to high-throughput sequencing, genomic DNA was amplified by bias-controlled multiplex PCR. Concerning the study's data processing: To quantify the absolute abundance of each unique TCRbeta CDR3 region, the sequences were collapsed and filtered. Clonality, defined as 1 minus Pielou's evenness, was calculated using productive rearrangements only. A previously published method was used to identify clones whose frequencies were significantly greater in on-treatment samples than in baseline samples. The clones in this table, taken by TCRdb from immuneACCESS, are in-frame only. Not every clone is retained; where verified, under half of the shortfall comes from an unresolved V gene, and the cause of the rest is unknown. V and J calls and clone size are as listed in that table; D and trimming were resolved from the DNA. Across this sample there are 10,000 or so clones, with around 73% seen only once. Together, the top ten hold roughly 14% of the sample.

The study at large found these results: Validation of the response-prediction model combining TCR metrics and mutation burden is needed in larger, independent patient cohorts.

V sheds 4 bases and J sheds 5 bases, leaving 15 bases between their ends. CDR1 and CDR2 (SGHNT, YYREEE) derive from the germline V gene (reference sequence). The CDR3 starts with the cysteine, ends with the phenylalanine, and has 14 residues. The read is trimmed to its CDR3 DNA, 42 bases read in frame from base 1. The sequences come from CD8+ T cells sorted from blood (inferred from file names), collected from a patient given nivolumab and ipilimumab in sequence. This sequence originates from a human donor with melanoma. This receptor chain uses TRBV5-4 and TRBJ1-1; TRBD1 is a weak D gene call, 5 bases matching. The CDR3 reads CASSLSGGATEAFF. The DNA sequence reads TGTGCCAGCAGCCTTTCGGGGGGTGCGACTGAAGCTTTCTTT.